This T cell receptor (beta chain) was found in a study of neurological immune-mediated disorders. There were 1 million CD4+ or CD8+ T cells used in the sorted libraries. This clonotype was recorded at least ten times. Its antigen remains unidentified. Broader study findings: HTLV-1-associated myelopathy displayed the greatest TCR clonal expansion, and multiple sclerosis exhibited the smallest, lower than that of healthy controls.

With 1 base removed from V and 0 bases from J, the gap between germline ends came to 13 bases. This CDR3 is built from 17 residues. The germline gives CDR1 LNHNV, CDR2 YYDKDF (reference sequence). It was by 5'RACE with 10-nucleotide random UMIs that the cDNA was made. Via MiXCR, TCRdb re-called the 5' RACE reads, giving one row per CDR3 protein. The profile shows around 15,000 distinct CDR3 sequences, under 4% of them singletons. The clonotype originates from a woman in her thirties or forties in good health. The genes are TRBV15 and TRBJ1-5; a weak D match, TRBD1 (6 bases). Sequencing input: CD8+ T cells from blood. The CDR3 DNA is TGTGCCACCAGCAGAGGAGACAGGACAGATAGCAATCAGCCCCAGCATTTT. Translated: CATSRGDRTDSNQPQHF.